This T cell receptor beta chain derives from a study of cytomegalovirus exposure and HLA in healthy donors. Turning to the study itself: The approximately 120 validation repertoires were produced on the same platform as the roughly 660 repertoires of the first cohort. This was reported in a later analysis.

Sequenced by immunoSEQ multiplex PCR; TCRdb stores in-frame clones only, minus some. The data contain around 400,000 clones, just over 85% of them seen just once; the ten biggest clones take up 0.83%. The source is a woman under 30 in good health and CMV-seronegative. The specimen was PBMCs.

CDR3 amino acids: CASSIRTSGSAADTQYF. CDR3 bases: TGCGCCAGCAGCATACGGACTAGCGGGAGTGCGGCTGATACGCAGTATTTT. V and J are TRBV5-1 and TRBJ2-3, with 13 nucleotides matching TRBD2. The V gene's germline CDR1 is SGHRS and CDR2 YFSETQ. The length of the CDR3 is 17 residues. Trimming cost V 4 bases and J 6 bases; bases outside gene matches: 11.